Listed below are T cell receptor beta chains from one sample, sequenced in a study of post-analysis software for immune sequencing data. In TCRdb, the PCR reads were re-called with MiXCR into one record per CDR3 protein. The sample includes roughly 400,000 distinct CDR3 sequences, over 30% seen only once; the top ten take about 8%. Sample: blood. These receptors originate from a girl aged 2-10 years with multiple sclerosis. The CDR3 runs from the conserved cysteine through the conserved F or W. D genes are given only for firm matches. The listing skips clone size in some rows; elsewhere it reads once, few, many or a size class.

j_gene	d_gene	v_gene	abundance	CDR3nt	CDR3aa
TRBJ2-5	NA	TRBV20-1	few	TGCAGTGCTAATGCGCGGACCCAGTACTTC	CSANARTQYF
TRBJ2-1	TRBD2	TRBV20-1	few	TGCAGTGCTAGAGATCCTGGCGGGGGGGCATATGAGCAGTTCTTC	CSARDPGGGAYEQFF
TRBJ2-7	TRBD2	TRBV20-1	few	TGCAGTGCTAGAGATGACCAGCGGGGATACGAGCAGTACTTC	CSARDDQRGYEQYF
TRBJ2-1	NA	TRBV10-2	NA	TGCGCCAGCAGATCCACGGGATCAAACAATGAGCAGTTCTTC	CASRSTGSNNEQFF
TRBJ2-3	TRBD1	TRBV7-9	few	TGTGCCAGCAGCTTACCCGGGACAGGGAGGACAGATACGCAGTATTTT	CASSLPGTGRTDTQYF
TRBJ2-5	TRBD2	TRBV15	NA	TGTGCCACCAGCAGATGGCCTCTTCTGCGGGAGGGCCGCGAGACCCAGTACTTC	CATSRWPLLREGRETQYF
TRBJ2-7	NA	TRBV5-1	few	TGCGCCAGCAGCTTGGCACACGAGCAGTACTTC	CASSLAHEQYF
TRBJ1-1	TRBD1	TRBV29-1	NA	TGCAGCGTCAGGGGGGCCACTGAAGCTTTCTTT	CSVRGATEAFF
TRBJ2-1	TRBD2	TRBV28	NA	TGTGCCAGCAGCCAGAGGGAGACTAGCCCCGTAGTCCTCACTACGCACTACAATGAGCAGTTCTTC	CASSQRETSPVVLTTHYNEQFF
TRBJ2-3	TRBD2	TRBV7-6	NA	TGTGCCACCGGGGGGGCCACTTTGGATACGCAGTATTTT	CATGGATLDTQYF
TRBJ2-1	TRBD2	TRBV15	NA	TGTGCCACCAGCAGAGATGAAGCGGGGGGGCCGTACAATGAGCAGTTCTTC	CATSRDEAGGPYNEQFF
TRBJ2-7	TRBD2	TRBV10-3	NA	TGTGCCATCAGTGAGTCGGGCGGGGGGGCCTACGAGCAGTACTTC	CAISESGGGAYEQYF
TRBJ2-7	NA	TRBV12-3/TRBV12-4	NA	TGTGCCAGCACTATAGGGCTTCGTAGCTACGAGCAGTACTTC	CASTIGLRSYEQYF
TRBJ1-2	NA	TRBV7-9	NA	TGTGCCAGCAGCCCAGTGGCTAACTATGGCTACACCTTC	CASSPVANYGYTF
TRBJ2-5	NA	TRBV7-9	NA	TGTGCCAGCAGCTTAGGGCAAGGGACCCAGTACTTC	CASSLGQGTQYF
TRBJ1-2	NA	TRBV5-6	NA	TGTGCCAGCAGCTTTGGCGGGGTGCCTGGCTACACCTTC	CASSFGGVPGYTF
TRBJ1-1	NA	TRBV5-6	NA	TGTGCCAGCAGCTACCGAAGGAGGGACACTGAAGCTTTCTTT	CASSYRRRDTEAFF
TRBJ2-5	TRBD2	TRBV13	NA	TGTGCCAGCAGCTTAAGACTAGCGGGGGAGAAAGAGACCCAGTACTTC	CASSLRLAGEKETQYF
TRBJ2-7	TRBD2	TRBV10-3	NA	TGTGCCATCAGCGTAGCGGGGGGGTTCTACAATGAGCAGTACTTC	CAISVAGGFYNEQYF
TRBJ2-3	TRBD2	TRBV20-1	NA	TGCAGTGCTAGAGTTGGTATTAGCGGGAGGGTAGATACGCAGTATTTT	CSARVGISGRVDTQYF
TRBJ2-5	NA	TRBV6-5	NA	TGTGCCAGCAGTTACAACATGACTGGTGGGACCCAGTACTTC	CASSYNMTGGTQYF
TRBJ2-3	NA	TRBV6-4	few	TGTGCCAGCAGCCGGGAAAGCACAGATACGCAGTATTTT	CASSRESTDTQYF
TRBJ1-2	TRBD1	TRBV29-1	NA	TGCAGGGGTGGGCAGGGGGCATGTGGCTACACCTTC	CRGGQGACGYTF
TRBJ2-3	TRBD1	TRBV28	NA	TGTGCCAGCAGTGCGCCGACAGGGGGCATAGATACGCAGTATTTT	CASSAPTGGIDTQYF
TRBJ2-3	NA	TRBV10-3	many	TGTGCCATCAGGGGACATTTCACAGATACGCAGTATTTT	CAIRGHFTDTQYF
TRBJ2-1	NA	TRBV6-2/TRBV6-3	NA	TGTGCCAGCAGTTACTCGGTGGGGGGCAATGAGCAGTTCTTC	CASSYSVGGNEQFF
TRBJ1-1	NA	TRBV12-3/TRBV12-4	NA	TGTGCCAGCAGTCCATTTTTCTTT	CASSPFFF
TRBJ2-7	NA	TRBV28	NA	TGTGCCAGCAGCTCCGGGTCTAACTACGAGCAGTACTTC	CASSSGSNYEQYF
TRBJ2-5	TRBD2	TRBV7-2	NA	TGTGCCAGCAGCTTGGCGGGGGTTAAAGAGACCCAGTACTTC	CASSLAGVKETQYF